This T cell receptor beta chain was recovered during a study of shared clonotypes between healthy human individuals. The repertoire was sequenced with immunoSEQ multiplex PCR; TCRdb's copy has only in-frame clones and lacks some. There are fewer than 1 million clones in the sample; just over 95% occur only once, and less than 0.25% lies in the top ten. V was cut by 5 bases and J by 7 bases, with 8 bases left in between. From germline, CDR1 is SEHNR and CDR2 FQNEAQ (reference sequence). This CDR3 spans 12 amino acids. Terminally differentiated effector memory CD45RA+ cells were excluded from the naive CD8 cells, which were CD45RO-negative and positively selected for CCR7.

The V gene is TRBV7-9, the J gene TRBJ2-2; D not resolved. The sample taken for sequencing was naive CD8+ T cells sorted from blood. The origin of this receptor is a man aged 30-40 years in good health. CDR3 nucleotides: TGTGCCAGCAGCCCATCTAACGGGGAGCTGTTTTTT. Translated: CASSPSNGELFF.